This TCR beta chain stems from a study of T cell clones after liver transplantation. Study-wide context: Samples came from ITN030ST, which attempted immunosuppression withdrawal within 2 years of liver transplantation.

Germline loops: CDR1 SGHDT, CDR2 YYEEEE. Trimming took off 3 bases at V and 0 bases at J, with 10 bases between the two ends. The CDR3 consists of 15 residues. Measured with immunoSEQ multiplex PCR; TCRdb has only the in-frame clones, and not every one. The table lists tens of thousands of clones, 71% of them singletons. This TCR was recovered from a human donor who received a liver transplant. This chain links TRBV5-6 with TRBJ2-1, with D possibly being TRBD1 (6 bases). The sequenced sample was CD4+ T cells from blood, obtained before liver transplant. DNA of the CDR3: TGTGCCAGCAGCTCAGGACAGAGCTCCTACAATGAGCAGTTCTTC. Its protein is CASSSGQSSYNEQFF.